A selection of T cell receptor beta chains follows, all from one sample in a study of T-cell reconstitution after alpha-beta-depleted transplantation in children. TCRdb reprocessed the PCR reads via MiXCR and lists one record per CDR3 protein. In the table there are roughly 120,000 distinct CDR3 sequences, about 23% of which are singletons. Specimen: PBMCs, mostly from graft donor cells, collected 180 days after TCRalphabeta/CD19-depleted stem cell transplant. The source is a male patient under 10 years old who had a stem cell transplant for chronic granulomatous disease, so the T cells may come from the graft donor. The CDR3 runs from the conserved cysteine through the conserved F or W. Each record gives: V gene, J gene, D gene, clone size, CDR3 protein, CDR3 DNA. D genes are given only for firm matches. Not all rows give a size; the values are once, few, many and, for expanded clones, a class.

V: TRBV7-8; J: TRBJ1-2; D: .; size: many; CDR3: CASSPLVGDYGYTF; DNA: TGTGCCAGCAGCCCGCTTGTCGGGGACTATGGCTACACCTTC
V: TRBV6-2/TRBV6-3; J: TRBJ2-3; D: .; size: many; CDR3: CASASAGTQYF; DNA: TGTGCCAGCGCCTCGGCGGGTACGCAGTATTTT
V: TRBV10-3; J: TRBJ2-3; D: TRBD1; size: many; CDR3: CAISGPGQGARGKRETDTQYF; DNA: TGTGCCATCAGTGGTCCCGGACAGGGGGCGCGTGGTAAGCGGGAGACAGATACGCAGTATTTT
V: TRBV20-1; J: TRBJ2-7; D: .; size: .; CDR3: CSASPMSRVYEQYF; DNA: TGCAGTGCTAGCCCCATGAGTCGTGTCTACGAGCAGTACTTC
V: TRBV18; J: TRBJ2-5; D: .; size: many; CDR3: CASSPQRGETQYF; DNA: TGTGCCAGCTCACCACAGAGAGGAGAGACCCAGTACTTC
V: TRBV3-1; J: TRBJ2-7; D: TRBD2; size: many; CDR3: CASSPASGSYEQYF; DNA: TGTGCCAGCAGCCCGGCTAGCGGCTCCTACGAGCAGTACTTC
V: TRBV5-1; J: TRBJ2-2; D: TRBD1; size: many; CDR3: CASSFSWTGSAGELFF; DNA: TGCGCCAGCAGCTTCAGCTGGACAGGGAGCGCCGGGGAGCTGTTTTTT
V: TRBV20-1; J: TRBJ1-1; D: .; size: .; CDR3: CSARDPPGQIEAFF; DNA: TGCAGTGCTAGAGATCCCCCTGGACAGATAGAAGCTTTCTTT
V: TRBV7-2; J: TRBJ1-2; D: TRBD1; size: many; CDR3: CASSLTGQGARGYTF; DNA: TGTGCCAGCAGCTTAACGGGACAGGGGGCGCGAGGCTACACCTTC
V: TRBV5-1; J: TRBJ2-2; D: .; size: few; CDR3: CASAKAGSGELFF; DNA: TGCGCCAGCGCGAAGGCCGGGTCCGGGGAGCTGTTTTTT
V: TRBV10-3; J: TRBJ2-1; D: TRBD2; size: .; CDR3: CAISGGGEQFF; DNA: TGTGCCATCAGTGGCGGGGGTGAGCAGTTCTTC
V: TRBV20-1; J: TRBJ2-2; D: .; size: .; CDR3: CSARGVGGRELHTGELFF; DNA: TGCAGTGCTAGGGGGGTTGGGGGGCGGGAGTTACACACCGGGGAGCTGTTTTTT
V: TRBV3-1; J: TRBJ2-1; D: .; size: .; CDR3: CASSLAARSYNEQFF; DNA: TGTGCCAGCAGCTTAGCGGCCCGCTCCTACAATGAGCAGTTCTTC
V: TRBV9; J: TRBJ2-7; D: .; size: .; CDR3: CASSPAPGLGDEQYF; DNA: TGTGCCAGCAGCCCCGCCCCAGGGTTAGGTGACGAGCAGTACTTC
V: TRBV20-1; J: TRBJ2-1; D: TRBD1; size: .; CDR3: CSAEDRGKYNEQFF; DNA: TGCAGTGCAGAGGACAGGGGTAAATACAATGAGCAGTTCTTC
V: TRBV4-3; J: TRBJ2-7; D: TRBD1; size: many; CDR3: CASSQGQGAYEQYF; DNA: TGCGCCAGCAGCCAAGGACAGGGAGCCTACGAGCAGTACTTC
V: TRBV5-1; J: TRBJ2-3; D: .; size: many; CDR3: CASSFGSSTQYF; DNA: TGCGCCAGCAGCTTTGGGTCTTCTACGCAGTATTTT
V: TRBV25-1; J: TRBJ2-1; D: TRBD1; size: few; CDR3: CASGGQGALDEQFF; DNA: TGTGCCAGCGGGGGACAGGGGGCTTTAGATGAGCAGTTCTTC
V: TRBV18; J: TRBJ2-7; D: .; size: many; CDR3: CASSPPGKGMLWSYEQYF; DNA: TGTGCCAGCTCACCGCCCGGGAAAGGGATGCTCTGGTCCTACGAGCAGTACTTC
V: TRBV20-1; J: TRBJ2-5; D: TRBD2; size: many; CDR3: CSARTSGVETQYF; DNA: TGCAGTGCCAGGACTAGCGGGGTTGAGACCCAGTACTTC
V: TRBV28; J: TRBJ2-7; D: .; size: .; CDR3: CASSPNVVATKYADEQYF; DNA: TGTGCCAGCAGCCCGAACGTAGTAGCGACTAAGTATGCTGACGAGCAGTACTTC
V: TRBV20-1; J: TRBJ2-3; D: .; size: few; CDR3: CSARESRTSTDTQYF; DNA: TGCAGTGCTAGAGAGAGCAGGACTAGCACAGATACGCAGTATTTT
V: TRBV9; J: TRBJ2-3; D: .; size: once; CDR3: CASSRSTYTDTQYF; DNA: TGTGCCAGCAGCCGCAGCACCTACACAGATACGCAGTATTTT
V: TRBV7-8; J: TRBJ2-7; D: TRBD2; size: .; CDR3: CASSLGGGGAEQYF; DNA: TGTGCCAGCAGCTTAGGAGGCGGGGGGGCCGAGCAGTACTTC
V: TRBV29-1; J: TRBJ2-5; D: TRBD2; size: few; CDR3: CSVNGLAGETQYF; DNA: TGCAGCGTCAATGGGCTAGCGGGAGAGACCCAGTACTTC
V: TRBV6-2/TRBV6-3; J: TRBJ2-1; D: TRBD2; size: .; CDR3: CASSYSGLAGHPRSYNEQFF; DNA: TGTGCCAGCAGTTACTCTGGACTAGCGGGGCACCCACGCTCCTACAATGAGCAGTTCTTC
V: TRBV5-1; J: TRBJ2-2; D: .; size: many; CDR3: CASSLRRGELFF; DNA: TGCGCCAGCAGCCTGAGGCGCGGGGAGCTGTTTTTT
V: TRBV9; J: TRBJ2-2; D: .; size: many; CDR3: CASSVSPGGTGELFF; DNA: TGTGCCAGCAGCGTATCCCCAGGGGGGACCGGGGAGCTGTTTTTT
V: TRBV12-3/TRBV12-4; J: TRBJ2-5; D: .; size: many; CDR3: CASSGLEETQYF; DNA: TGTGCCAGCAGCGGACTTGAAGAGACCCAGTACTTC
V: TRBV20-1; J: TRBJ2-5; D: TRBD2; size: .; CDR3: CSARDLRLAEETQYF; DNA: TGCAGTGCTAGAGATCTACGGCTAGCGGAAGAGACCCAGTACTTC
V: TRBV5-1; J: TRBJ2-7; D: .; size: .; CDR3: CASSLKGNYEQYF; DNA: TGCGCCAGCAGCTTAAAGGGGAACTACGAGCAGTACTTC
V: TRBV12-3/TRBV12-4; J: TRBJ1-4; D: TRBD1; size: many; CDR3: CASRRGTVSIHEKLFF; DNA: TGTGCCAGCAGGCGGGGGACAGTCTCAATTCATGAAAAACTGTTTTTT
V: TRBV10-3; J: TRBJ2-3; D: TRBD2; size: many; CDR3: CAISDPGLAGGTDTQYF; DNA: TGTGCCATCAGTGACCCAGGACTAGCGGGGGGCACAGATACGCAGTATTTT
V: TRBV20-1; J: TRBJ2-1; D: TRBD2; size: many; CDR3: CSARSGGDYNEQFF; DNA: TGCAGTGCTAGATCGGGGGGGGACTACAATGAGCAGTTCTTC
V: TRBV3-1; J: TRBJ2-4; D: TRBD2; size: .; CDR3: CASSPLAGASIQYF; DNA: TGTGCCAGCAGCCCATTAGCGGGAGCTAGCATTCAGTACTTC
V: TRBV20-1; J: TRBJ2-7; D: TRBD1; size: .; CDR3: CSAQKGAGAYEQYF; DNA: TGCAGTGCCCAAAAGGGGGCTGGAGCCTACGAGCAGTACTTC
V: TRBV27; J: TRBJ1-4; D: .; size: .; CDR3: CASRRSRMSEEKLFF; DNA: TGTGCCAGCAGGCGTTCCAGGATGAGCGAGGAAAAACTGTTTTTT
V: TRBV7-8; J: TRBJ2-7; D: TRBD1; size: .; CDR3: CASSRRDSSYEQYF; DNA: TGTGCCAGCAGCCGACGGGACAGCTCCTACGAGCAGTACTTC
V: TRBV20-1; J: TRBJ1-6; D: TRBD1; size: many; CDR3: CSARVRQGGSPLHF; DNA: TGCAGTGCTAGAGTGAGACAGGGAGGCTCACCCCTCCACTTT
V: TRBV20-1; J: TRBJ2-2; D: TRBD2; size: .; CDR3: CSARDQSSGNTGELFF; DNA: TGCAGTGCTAGAGATCAATCTAGCGGAAACACCGGGGAGCTGTTTTTT
V: TRBV7-9; J: TRBJ2-1; D: .; size: few; CDR3: CASSSGATYNEQFF; DNA: TGTGCCAGCAGCTCGGGGGCTACCTACAATGAGCAGTTCTTC
V: TRBV29-1; J: TRBJ1-4; D: .; size: few; CDR3: CSVHPGANEKLFF; DNA: TGCAGCGTCCACCCAGGGGCTAATGAAAAACTGTTTTTT
V: TRBV18; J: TRBJ2-3; D: TRBD2; size: few; CDR3: CASSPPGLAGGHTQYF; DNA: TGTGCCAGCTCACCACCGGGTCTAGCGGGAGGTCATACGCAGTATTTT
V: TRBV20-1; J: TRBJ2-7; D: .; size: many; CDR3: CSATRVAGSSYEQYF; DNA: TGCAGTGCTACCCGTGTTGCGGGGAGCTCCTACGAGCAGTACTTC
V: TRBV27; J: TRBJ2-7; D: TRBD1; size: .; CDR3: CASSLSRTGMGEQYF; DNA: TGTGCCAGCAGTTTATCCCGGACAGGGATGGGGGAGCAGTACTTC